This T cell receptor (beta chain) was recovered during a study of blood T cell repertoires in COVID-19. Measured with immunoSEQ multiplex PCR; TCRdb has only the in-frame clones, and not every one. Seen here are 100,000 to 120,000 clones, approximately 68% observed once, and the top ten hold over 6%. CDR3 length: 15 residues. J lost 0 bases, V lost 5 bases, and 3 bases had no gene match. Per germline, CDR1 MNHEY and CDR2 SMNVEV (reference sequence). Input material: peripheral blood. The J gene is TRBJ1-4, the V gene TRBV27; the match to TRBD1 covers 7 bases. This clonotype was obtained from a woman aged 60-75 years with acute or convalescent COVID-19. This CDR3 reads CASSPQGATNEKLFF. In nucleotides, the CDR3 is TGTGCCAGCAGTCCTCAGGGGGCAACTAATGAAAAACTGTTTTTT.